These 26 T cell receptor beta chains came from one sample sequenced in a study of identical twins (TCRdb year 2016). The library was produced with 5' RACE. Reads for this sample came from an Illumina HiSeq 2000. TCRdb reanalyzed the raw reads on its own, using fastp at Q25 for trimming and MiXCR for clone calling, and kept in-frame beta chains. Merged by CDR3 protein, the rows form single entries marked with the most common genes and DNA. This sample lists around 1.7 million distinct CDR3 sequences; less than 35% were detected once. Roughly 0.3% of the sample lies in the top ten. The sequenced sample was cord blood. The receptors stem from a newborn girl in good health.

J is TRBJ1-1 and V is TRBV28, with TRBD1 matching over 9 bases. The CDR3 sequence is 14 residues long. CDR1 and CDR2 (germline): MDHEN, SYDVKM. V lost 6 bases, J lost 3 bases, and 5 bases stayed unmatched. CDR3 in DNA: TGTGCCAGCAGAAGACAGGGGGTTTACACTGAAGCTTTCTTT. Amino acids: CASRRQGVYTEAFF.

The gene calls are TRBV6-5 and TRBJ1-5; D is undetermined. There are 13 residues in the CDR3. Germline CDR1 reads MNHEY; CDR2 reads SVGAGI. Between the trimmed V and J ends, which lost 5 bases and 4 bases, there was a span of 9 bases. CDR3: CASSGRMNQPQHF. CDR3 coding DNA: TGTGCCAGCAGTGGACGGATGAATCAGCCCCAGCATTTT.

The chain carries TRBV4-1 and TRBJ1-4; 7 bases map to TRBD1. Germline V gene data show CDR1 as MGHRA and CDR2 as YSYEKL. The CDR3 contains 14 residues. With 8 bases clipped from V and 3 bases from J, the junction kept 6 bases outside the gene matches. The CDR3 coding sequence is TGCGCCAGCCGACGGACAGGATCTAATGAAAAACTGTTTTTT. Amino acids: CASRRTGSNEKLFF.

The CDR3 coding sequence is TGTGCCAGCAGTTTCACAGGGTTTGGTAGCACAGATACGCAGTATTTT. Encoded protein: CASSFTGFGSTDTQYF. The rearrangement joins TRBV6-5 to TRBJ2-3, with TRBD1 as a possible D gene (6 bases). The CDR3 spans 16 residues. With 4 bases removed from V and 0 bases from J, the gap between germline ends came to 14 bases. Germline CDR1 is MNHEY and CDR2 is SVGAGI.

This chain uses TRBV7-2 with TRBJ2-1; TRBD2 matches 8 bases. Trimming cost V 2 bases and J 5 bases; bases outside gene matches: 8. The CDR3 loop spans 16 amino acids. Germline CDR1 and CDR2: SGHTA and FQGNSA. The CDR3 protein is CASSLTGTRVNNEQFF. The CDR3 nucleotides read TGTGCCAGCAGCTTAACGGGGACTAGGGTTAACAATGAGCAGTTCTTC.

J is TRBJ1-4 and V is TRBV6-5; D may be TRBD1 (6 bases). The CDR3 sequence is 15 residues long. The germline V and J ends were trimmed by 6 bases and 8 bases, with 19 bases remaining between them. In germline, CDR1 is MNHEY, CDR2 SVGAGI. The CDR3 is CASSLEQGWGEKLFF. Written as DNA, the CDR3 is TGTGCCAGCAGCCTCGAACAGGGCTGGGGGGAAAAACTGTTTTTT.

This sequence joins TRBV9 and TRBJ2-1; TRBD2 agrees at 15 bases. Trimming removed 0 bases from V and 10 bases from J; junction bases left unmatched: 5. The germline V gene has CDR1 SGDLS and CDR2 YYNGEE. The CDR3 has 16 amino acids. DNA for the CDR3: TGTGCCAGCAGCGTAGGGACTAGCGGGAGGGTAACCGAGCAGTTCTTC. Its translation is CASSVGTSGRVTEQFF.

The CDR3 sequence: CSASSPERVSYEQYF. The CDR3 nucleotides read TGCAGTGCTAGCTCCCCAGAGAGGGTGTCCTACGAGCAGTACTTC. This chain joins TRBV20-1 and TRBJ2-7; weak D call: TRBD2 (5 bases). From germline, CDR1 is DFQATT and CDR2 SNEGSKA (reference sequence). Trimming removed 3 bases from V and 1 base from J, with 16 bases in between. This CDR3 region has 15 residues.

At least ten counts were recorded for this clonotype. The chain joins TRBV6-1 to TRBJ1-2; 7 nucleotides agree with TRBD1. V gave up 6 bases and J gave up 3 bases; unmatched junction bases: 4. The length of the CDR3 is 13 residues. Germline lookup yields CDR1 MNHNS and CDR2 SASEGT. This chain's CDR3 is CASSPRGYYGYTF. The CDR3, as DNA: TGTGCCAGCAGCCCCAGGGGGTACTATGGCTACACCTTC.

Turning to this clonotype: A read error may produce the germline difference seen at one junction end. The chain is built from TRBV12-3 or TRBV12-4 and TRBJ2-1; 10 bases match TRBD2. CDR3 length: 15 amino acids. CDR3 protein: CASSLLAGVYSEQFF. The CDR3 nucleotides are TGTGCCAGCAGTTTACTAGCGGGGGTGTACAGTGAGCAGTTCTTC.

This clonotype has more than one count but fewer than ten. The chain employs TRBV20-1 and TRBJ1-5; possibly TRBD1 for D (6 bases). Trimming took off 3 bases at V and 1 base at J, with 10 bases between the two ends. The length of the CDR3 is 14 residues. CDR1 and CDR2 from the germline V gene are DFQATT and SNEGSKA (reference sequence). The CDR3 spells CSARDSWSNQPQHF. The CDR3 DNA reads as TGCAGTGCTAGGGACAGTTGGAGCAATCAGCCCCAGCATTTT.

This clonotype has more than one count but fewer than ten. This sequence joins TRBV20-1 and TRBJ2-3, with unresolved D. V was pared by 4 bases and J by 1 base, with 9 bases between. There are 13 residues in the CDR3. Germline V lookup: CDR1 DFQATT, CDR2 SNEGSKA (reference sequence). The CDR3 coding sequence is TGCAGTGCTAATCCGGCCCGCACAGATACGCAGTATTTT. Residues: CSANPARTDTQYF.

The chain is built from TRBV20-1 and TRBJ2-3; 12 bases align to TRBD2. Losses at the gene ends were 3 bases for V and 9 bases for J; bases not matched to a gene: 10. This CDR3 comprises 15 residues. In germline, CDR1 is DFQATT, CDR2 SNEGSKA (reference sequence). The CDR3 region has the DNA TGCAGTGCTAGGCCGGGACTAGCGGGCTACGGAACGCAGTATTTT. This gives the protein CSARPGLAGYGTQYF.

This clonotype has only one observation. The rearrangement links TRBV30 to TRBJ1-4, with no clear D. The germline CDR1 and CDR2 sequences are GTSNPN and SVGIG (reference sequence). The CDR3 is 12 residues long. Trimming left V 6 bases short and J 5 bases short, with 10 bases between. This CDR3 is CACLRHNEKLFF. The CDR3 DNA reads TGTGCCTGCCTTCGACACAATGAAAAACTGTTTTTT.

This clonotype occurred once. V usage is TRBV20-1 and J usage is TRBJ2-1; 10 nucleotides agree with TRBD2. Trimming cost V 0 bases and J 5 bases; bases outside gene matches: 10. Germline V gives CDR1 DFQATT, CDR2 SNEGSKA (reference sequence). The CDR3 has 17 residues. CDR3 coding DNA: TGCAGTGCTAGAGATCGTTTGGGGACTAGCGCCCACAATGAGCAGTTCTTC. Amino acid sequence: CSARDRLGTSAHNEQFF.

The chain is built from TRBV20-1 and TRBJ2-7, with 7 bases that match TRBD1. Germline CDR1 and CDR2: DFQATT and SNEGSKA (reference sequence). J lost 3 bases, V lost 3 bases, and 5 bases had no gene match. The CDR3 extends over 13 amino acids. The CDR3: CSASRGQLYEQYF. The CDR3 coding sequence is TGCAGTGCTAGCCGGGGACAGCTCTACGAGCAGTACTTC.

This clonotype was seen more than once but under ten times. This chain links TRBV14 with TRBJ1-6, with TRBD1 identical over 10 bases. The germline gives CDR1 SGHDN, CDR2 FVKESK. This CDR3 has 16 amino acids. Germline trimming cut 0 bases from V and 10 bases from J; bases unmatched to any gene: 6. This chain's CDR3 is CASSQDRGQGWSPLHF. CDR3 DNA: TGTGCCAGCAGCCAAGACAGGGGACAGGGGTGGTCACCCCTCCACTTT.

This clonotype turned up a few times. The V and J genes are TRBV12-3 or TRBV12-4 and TRBJ2-7; 8 nucleotides agree with TRBD1. With 5 bases clipped from V and 2 bases from J, the junction kept 5 bases outside the gene matches. This CDR3 region has 14 residues. The CDR3 sequence is CASSLQGVAYEQYF. In DNA, the CDR3 is TGTGCCAGCAGTCTACAGGGGGTTGCCTACGAGCAGTACTTC.

This chain links TRBV28 with TRBJ1-3; possibly TRBD1 for D (5 bases). Trimming cost V 3 bases and J 0 bases, with 15 bases left between them. Per germline, CDR1 MDHEN and CDR2 SYDVKM. The CDR3 totals 17 residues. The CDR3 sequence: CASSLGVGAYSGNTIYF. The CDR3 coding sequence is TGTGCCAGCAGTTTGGGGGTTGGGGCATACTCTGGAAACACCATATATTTT.

This clonotype was found many times. This rearrangement joins TRBV6-5 to TRBJ2-5; TRBD2 is a possible D gene (7 bases). Germline loops: CDR1 MNHEY, CDR2 SVGAGI. The V end lost 7 bases, the J end lost 4 bases, and 13 bases lay between the germline ends. The CDR3 is 13 amino acids. CDR3 loop: CASTTGRGETQYF. The CDR3 nucleotides read TGTGCCAGCACCACAGGGAGGGGAGAGACCCAGTACTTC.

This clonotype was recorded a few times. CDR3 region: CASSFSPYKRRYNEQFF. CDR3 sequence (DNA): TGTGCCAGCAGCTTCTCCCCCTATAAGCGGCGTTACAATGAGCAGTTCTTC. The genes are TRBV7-2 and TRBJ2-1; possible D gene TRBD2, 5 bases. Germline CDR1 is SGHTA and CDR2 is FQGNSA. Trimming took off 3 bases at V and 4 bases at J, with 19 bases between the two ends. The CDR3 runs to 17 residues.

The chain uses TRBV6-1 and TRBJ1-2; TRBD1 might be the D (6 bases). CDR1 is MNHNS, CDR2 SASEGT, per germline. The CDR3 spans 17 residues. Trimming pared 1 base from V and 7 bases from J, leaving 22 bases between. For the CDR3, the DNA is TGTGCCAGCAGTGAAGGTCTATATGCTGGAGGGGGGTGTGGCTACACCTTC. Translated, it gives CASSEGLYAGGGCGYTF.

The chain combines TRBV21-1 with TRBJ1-1; TRBD1, as called in the table, went unchecked against the DNA. TRBV21-1 is an annotated pseudogene. The CDR3 contains 14 residues. CDR3 bases: TGTGCCAGCAGGCCCGGGACAACTAACACTGAAGCTTTCTTT. Its translation is CASRPGTTNTEAFF.

This clonotype has more than one count but fewer than ten. The rearrangement uses TRBV5-1 and TRBJ2-1, with 8 bases fitting TRBD2. After removal of 5 bases from V and 5 bases from J, the junction contained 9 bases not matched to a gene. The CDR3 extends over 15 amino acids. Germline V gene sequence: CDR1 SGHRS, CDR2 YFSETQ. The CDR3 sequence: CASRPTGLADNEQFF. DNA of the CDR3: TGCGCCAGCAGGCCCACCGGACTAGCTGACAATGAGCAGTTCTTC.

The chain combines TRBV7-2 with TRBJ2-1; perhaps TRBD2 as D (5 bases). V lost 5 bases and J lost 1, with 12 bases in between. The germline CDR1 and CDR2 sequences are SGHTA and FQGNSA. The CDR3 extends over 15 amino acids. CDR3: CASSGSPGSYNEQFF. CDR3 nucleotide sequence: TGTGCCAGCAGCGGGAGCCCCGGGTCCTACAATGAGCAGTTCTTC.

In its sample, this clonotype was seen a few times. The chain is built from TRBV29-1 and TRBJ2-2; 7 nucleotides line up with TRBD1. Unmatched junction bases numbered 9, after V lost 6 bases and J lost 8 bases. This CDR3 has 13 residues. Looked up from germline, CDR1 is SQVTM and CDR2 is ANQGSEA. The CDR3 DNA sequence: TGCAGCGTAGGAACAGGGGCAGGGGGGGAGCTGTTTTTT. The encoded protein is CSVGTGAGGELFF.